This T cell receptor (beta chain) was documented in a study of response to subunit inactivated influenza vaccine. One entry per CDR3 protein, called by TCRdb with MiXCR from the RT-PCR reads. Among 170,000 or so distinct CDR3 sequences listed, over 8.5% were seen once. This CDR3 contains 16 residues. The germline CDR1 and CDR2 sequences are LGHNA and YSLEER. Trimming removed 0 bases at V and 0 bases at J, with 8 bases between. Study outcomes and limitations: Each seasonal flu vaccination may recruit only limited new T cells, authors suggested.

Comment on this clonotype: Its specificity is unknown.

The sample in question was CD8+ T cells sorted from PBMCs, obtained roughly 24 months after vaccination. The chain uses TRBV4-3 and TRBJ2-2; no clear D. The TCR originated in a man aged 50 to 75 who received an inactivated influenza vaccine. The CDR3 coding sequence is TGCGCCAGCAGCCAAGATAGGTACTCGAACACCGGGGAGCTGTTTTTT. This gives the protein CASSQDRYSNTGELFF.